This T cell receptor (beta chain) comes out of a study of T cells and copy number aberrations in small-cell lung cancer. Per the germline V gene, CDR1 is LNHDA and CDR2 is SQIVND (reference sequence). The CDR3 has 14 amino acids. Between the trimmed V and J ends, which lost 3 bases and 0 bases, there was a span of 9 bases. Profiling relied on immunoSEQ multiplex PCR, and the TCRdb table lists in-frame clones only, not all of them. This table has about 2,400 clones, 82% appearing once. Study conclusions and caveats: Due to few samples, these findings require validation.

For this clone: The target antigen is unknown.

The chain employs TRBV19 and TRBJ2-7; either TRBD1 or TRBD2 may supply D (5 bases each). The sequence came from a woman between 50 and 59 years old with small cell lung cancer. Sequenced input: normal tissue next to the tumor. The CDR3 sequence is CASSMGVDSYEQYF. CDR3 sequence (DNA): TGTGCCAGTAGTATGGGGGTGGACTCCTACGAGCAGTACTTC.